The 26 T cell receptor beta chains presented below share a single source sample, sequenced in a study of blood T cell repertoires in COVID-19. TCRdb's table, derived via immunoSEQ multiplex PCR, lists solely in-frame clones and lacks some. The repertoire consists of about 210,000 clones, with roughly 79% occurring once and the leading ten covering 8.9%. Specimen: PBMCs or T cells enriched from blood (not recorded which). The receptors shown here come from a woman aged 50 to 60 with acute COVID-19.

The rearrangement joins TRBV12-3 or TRBV12-4 to TRBJ1-2; the match to TRBD1 covers 8 bases. The CDR3 totals 13 residues. V was clipped by 6 bases and J by 8 bases; unmatched bases: 8. The CDR3 spells CASRKDRVGGYTF. Written as DNA, the CDR3 is TGTGCCAGCAGAAAGGACAGGGTAGGAGGCTACACCTTC.

The chain uses TRBV9 and TRBJ1-6; TRBD1 matches 8 bases. The CDR3 has 13 residues. V was pared by 3 bases and J by 7 bases, with 0 bases of the junction left unmatched. From germline, CDR1 is SGDLS and CDR2 YYNGEE. The CDR3 DNA is TGTGCCAGCAGCGGGACAGGGAATTCACCCCTCCACTTT. Translating it yields CASSGTGNSPLHF.

The chain joins TRBV5-1 to TRBJ1-2, with a weak D call TRBD1 (6 bases). V was trimmed by 0 bases and J by 8 bases, leaving 20 bases between them. The CDR3 is 16 amino acids. Germline V gene lookup returns CDR1 SGHRS and CDR2 YFSETQ. The CDR3, as DNA: TGCGCCAGCAGCTTGGGTAGGACAGACGGCAGGGACGGCTACACCTTC. Protein sequence: CASSLGRTDGRDGYTF. The full variable domain, completed using reference TRBV5-1 and TRBJ1-2, is KAGVTQTPRYLIKTRGQQVTLSCSPISGHRSVSWYQQTPGQGLQFLFEYFSETQRNKGNFPGRFSGRQFSNSRSEMNVSTLELGDSALYLCASSLGRTDGRDGYTFGSGTRLTVV.

This chain connects TRBV5-4 to TRBJ2-2; 7 positions match TRBD1. The CDR3 consists of 16 residues. J was trimmed by 4 bases and V by 4 bases; bases with no gene match: 10. The germline gives CDR1 SGHNT, CDR2 YYREEE (reference sequence). The CDR3 DNA sequence: TGTGCCAGCAGCCAAATAGGACAGGTGTCCACCGGGGAGCTGTTTTTT. This sequence encodes CASSQIGQVSTGELFF.

The chain has TRBV28 and TRBJ2-7; 12 positions match TRBD1. The CDR3 extends over 15 amino acids. The V gene end was trimmed by 2 bases and the J gene end by 5 bases; junction bases not matched to a gene: 4. Germline values: CDR1 MDHEN, CDR2 SYDVKM. DNA of the CDR3: TGTGCCAGCAGTTTACCGGGGACAGGGGGCCACGAGCAGTACTTC. Amino acids: CASSLPGTGGHEQYF. Complete variable domain (other parts from reference TRBV28 and TRBJ2-7): DVKVTQSSRYLVKRTGEKVFLECVQDMDHENMFWYRQDPGLGLRLIYFSYDVKMKEKGDIPEGYSVSREKKERFSLILESASTNQTSMYLCASSLPGTGGHEQYFGPGTRLTVT.

This clone was counted once. The J gene is TRBJ1-5, the V gene TRBV28; TRBD1 is a possible D gene (5 bases). Germline-derived CDR1 and CDR2 are MDHEN and SYDVKM. Trimming took 2 bases from V and 1 from J, leaving 9 bases between them. The CDR3 has 15 amino acids. The CDR3: CASSLAGGSNQPQHF. The DNA for the CDR3 is TGTGCCAGCAGTTTAGCGGGGGGAAGCAATCAGCCCCAGCATTTT.

The chain couples TRBV6-1 to TRBJ1-5; the D is unclear. V lost 3 bases and J 3 bases, leaving 9 bases between the germline ends. Germline assignment: CDR1 MNHNS and CDR2 SASEGT. This CDR3 is 14 amino acids long. Written as DNA, the CDR3 is TGTGCCAGCAGTGAGGCGGGGTACAATCAGCCCCAGCATTTT. This sequence encodes CASSEAGYNQPQHF.

This chain uses TRBV28 with TRBJ2-7; D perhaps matches TRBD2 (5 bases). CDR3 size: 14 residues. Per the germline V gene, CDR1 is MDHEN and CDR2 is SYDVKM. V shed 4 bases and J shed 7 bases, with 17 bases lying between them. The CDR3 DNA reads TGTGCCAGCAGTTCCGCGGACTTGAAAAAGGAGCAGTACTTC. Residues: CASSSADLKKEQYF.

The chain is built from TRBV5-4 and TRBJ2-7; D perhaps matches TRBD2 (6 bases). The V gene's germline CDR1 is SGHNT and CDR2 YYREEE (reference sequence). The length of the CDR3 is 15 residues. V dropped 4 bases and J dropped 7 bases, with 21 bases sitting between them. As DNA, the CDR3 is TGTGCCAGCAGCACAACCGGGACTGCTTCGTGGGAGCAGTACTTC. It yields the protein CASSTTGTASWEQYF.

The chain employs TRBV24-1 and TRBJ1-1, with D possibly matching TRBD1 (5 bases). V dropped 4 bases and J dropped 11 bases, with 10 bases sitting between them. Germline lookup yields CDR1 KGHDR and CDR2 SFDVKD. The CDR3 is 11 amino acids. CDR3 sequence: CATSEMGRAFF. CDR3 DNA sequence: TGTGCCACCAGTGAAATGGGGCGGGCTTTCTTT.

The rearrangement joins TRBV27 to TRBJ1-3; D not resolved. The CDR3 loop spans 13 amino acids. The germline V gene encodes CDR1 MNHEY and CDR2 SMNVEV (reference sequence). Trimming removed 7 bases from V and 9 bases from J, with 16 bases in between. CDR3 in amino acids: CASKFSDSSTIYF. The CDR3 DNA reads TGTGCCAGCAAATTTTCCGACTCGAGCACCATATATTTT.

The chain couples TRBV6-2 or TRBV6-3 to TRBJ2-4; possibly TRBD1 for D (6 bases). Germline V gene data show CDR1 as MNHEY and CDR2 as SVGEGT. Trimming stripped 6 bases from V and 2 bases from J, with 20 bases between. CDR3 length: 17 residues. CDR3 sequence: CASSPLTLQGPKNIQYF. CDR3 nucleotide sequence: TGTGCCAGCAGCCCGCTCACCTTACAGGGACCCAAAAACATTCAGTACTTC.

The V and J genes are TRBV28 and TRBJ2-7; D perhaps matches TRBD1 (5 bases). The V gene lost 4 bases and the J gene lost 0 bases, with 13 bases spanning the gap. This CDR3 spans 15 amino acids. Germline V lookup: CDR1 MDHEN, CDR2 SYDVKM. The CDR3, as DNA: TGTGCCAGCAGTTCCACAGGTTTAGCCTCCTACGAGCAGTACTTC. This encodes CASSSTGLASYEQYF.

The chain has TRBV7-2 and TRBJ2-1; maybe TRBD2 (7 bases). This CDR3 region has 12 residues. Germline V gene sequence: CDR1 SGHTA, CDR2 FQGNSA. Between the trimmed V and J ends, which lost 5 bases and 9 bases, there was a span of 11 bases. The CDR3 DNA reads as TGTGCCAGCAGCCGGGGGGCCATTGAGCAGTTCTTC. Translation gives CASSRGAIEQFF.

The chain uses TRBV19 and TRBJ1-2, with 8 bases matching TRBD1. Trimming cost V 5 bases and J 6 bases; bases outside gene matches: 11. Germline values: CDR1 LNHDA, CDR2 SQIVND (reference sequence). The CDR3 totals 15 residues. CDR3: CASSPGQDSSHGYTF. The CDR3 DNA follows: TGTGCCAGTAGTCCGGGACAGGATTCTTCTCATGGCTACACCTTC.

This clone showed up just a few times. The rearrangement uses TRBV19 and TRBJ1-5, with 10 bases matching TRBD1. Germline V CDR1 and CDR2: LNHDA, SQIVND (reference sequence). There are 14 residues in the CDR3. V was pared by 3 bases and J by 7 bases, with 3 bases of the junction left unmatched. CDR3 protein: CASSMTGGRQPQHF. The CDR3 coding sequence is TGTGCCAGTAGTATGACAGGGGGCAGGCAGCCCCAGCATTTT.

A few counts support this clone. The genes are TRBV27 and TRBJ1-6; TRBD1 agrees at 7 bases. Per the germline V gene, CDR1 is MNHEY and CDR2 is SMNVEV (reference sequence). The CDR3 spans 15 residues. V shed 6 bases and J 9 bases; nucleotides not matched to a gene: 11. This CDR3 reads CASSDTRGFTSPLHF. The CDR3 nucleotides read TGTGCCAGCAGCGACACCAGGGGGTTTACTTCACCCCTCCACTTT.

V gene TRBV3-1 (or the pseudogene TRBV3-2) combines with J gene TRBJ2-2; TRBD1 aligns across 7 bases. CDR3 length: 17 residues. CDR1 and CDR2 from the germline V gene are LGHDT and YNNKEL (reference sequence). Trimming at V came to 1 base and at J to 5 bases, leaving 10 bases not matched to a gene. CDR3 sequence: CASSQVRTGVRTGELFF. The CDR3 DNA reads as TGTGCCAGCAGCCAAGTCCGCACAGGGGTACGGACCGGGGAGCTGTTTTTT.

This clone was seen just once. The chain uses TRBV3-1 (or the pseudogene TRBV3-2) and TRBJ2-2; TRBD1 agrees at 8 bases. With V trimmed by 6 bases and J by 6 bases, 3 bases remained unmatched. CDR3 size: 13 residues. Germline-derived CDR1 and CDR2 are LGHDT and YNNKEL (reference sequence). The CDR3 sequence is CASRNRGSGELFF. Here the CDR3 DNA reads TGTGCCAGCAGGAACAGGGGGTCCGGGGAGCTGTTTTTT.

The chain employs TRBV4-3 and TRBJ2-3, with unresolved D. V was shortened by 0 bases and J by 3 bases, with 13 bases between the two germline ends. Germline V lookup: CDR1 LGHNA, CDR2 YSLEER. The CDR3 consists of 16 residues. CDR3 in amino acids: CASSQDVGSSTDTQYF. The CDR3 DNA follows: TGCGCCAGCAGCCAAGATGTGGGCAGTTCAACAGATACGCAGTATTTT.

The chain uses TRBV10-1 and TRBJ1-1, with 8 positions matching TRBD1. The CDR3 is 17 amino acids. Looked up from germline, CDR1 is WNHNN and CDR2 is SYGVQD (reference sequence). The junction had 18 bases not matched to a gene; V was cut back by 0 bases and J by 12 bases. The CDR3 DNA sequence: TGCGCCAGCAGTGAGTCAGGTGTAATTACAGGGGGTTGGGAAACTTTCTTT. It yields the protein CASSESGVITGGWETFF.

This clone was seen only once. This rearrangement joins TRBV5-1 to TRBJ2-3, with D uncertain. Germline V gene data show CDR1 as SGHRS and CDR2 as YFSETQ. Trimming cost V 2 bases and J 4 bases, with 14 bases left between them. CDR3 length: 15 amino acids. This chain's CDR3 is CASSFSGQPPDTQYF. CDR3 coding DNA: TGCGCCAGCAGCTTTTCTGGGCAACCCCCAGATACGCAGTATTTT.

The chain uses TRBV15 and TRBJ1-4; D is uncertain. Germline CDR1 is LNHNV and CDR2 is YYDKDF (reference sequence). V gave up 2 bases and J gave up 6 bases, with 16 bases separating them. The CDR3 has 16 residues. The CDR3 nucleotides are TGTGCCACCAGCAGATCTAGGAGTGCGCCTGATGAAAAACTGTTTTTT. Its translation is CATSRSRSAPDEKLFF. The variable domain in full, with the rest retrieved from reference TRBV15 and TRBJ1-4, is DAMVIQNPRYQVTQFGKPVTLSCSQTLNHNVMYWYQQKSSQAPKLLFHYYDKDFNNEADTPDNFQSRRPNTSFCFLDIRSPGLGDTAMYLCATSRSRSAPDEKLFFGSGTQLSVL.

The V gene is TRBV18, the J gene TRBJ2-5, with TRBD2 as a possible D gene (6 bases). The V gene lost 1 base and the J gene lost 5 bases, with 11 bases spanning the gap. Germline V CDR1 and CDR2: KGHSH, LQKENI. The CDR3 is 14 amino acids. The DNA of the CDR3 is TGTGCCAGCTCACCACAGTTAGCGGTGGAGACCCAGTACTTC. Amino acids: CASSPQLAVETQYF.

V is TRBV20-1 and J is TRBJ2-7; TRBD1 might be the D (5 bases). Germline assignment: CDR1 DFQATT and CDR2 SNEGSKA (reference sequence). The CDR3 sequence is 11 residues long. Trimming removed 6 bases at V and 9 bases at J, with 15 bases between. The CDR3 DNA sequence: TGCAGTGCAGAGACAGCCCCCGGGCAGTACTTC. Translated: CSAETAPGQYF.

The V call is TRBV28, the J call TRBJ2-7; 11 bases fit TRBD1. The ends lost 2 bases at V and 7 bases at J; junction bases unmatched: 16. The germline V gene encodes CDR1 MDHEN and CDR2 SYDVKM. This CDR3 has 18 residues. CDR3 loop: CASSLGDRGSSATWEQYF. Here the CDR3 DNA reads TGTGCCAGCAGTTTAGGGGACAGGGGGTCATCCGCTACGTGGGAGCAGTACTTC.